The sequence of this TCR beta chain was determined in a study of tumor T cells in aggressive B-cell lymphoma. CDR3 length equals 12 residues. The trim removed 6 bases at V and 5 bases at J, leaving 5 bases unmatched. The germline gives CDR1 SQVTM, CDR2 ANQGSEA. The protocol was immunoSEQ multiplex PCR, while the TCRdb copy is restricted to in-frame clones and leaves out a portion. The table includes around 4,000 clones, about 80% detected once. This TCR was sampled from an adult with diffuse large B cell lymphoma. The rearrangement links TRBV29-1 to TRBJ1-1; 8 nucleotides match TRBD1. Input material: tumor tissue. The CDR3 spells CSVFRGRTEAFF. In DNA, the CDR3 is TGCAGCGTGTTCAGGGGGCGGACTGAAGCTTTCTTT.